Listed below are T cell receptor beta chains from one sample, sequenced in a study of blood T cell repertoires in COVID-19. Some clones are missing from TCRdb's copy, which holds only in-frame ones; the method was immunoSEQ multiplex PCR. The table includes roughly 150,000 clones, approximately 86% detected once. The sequencing sample was made of peripheral blood. The receptors stem from a man at least 80 years old with COVID-19, enrolled during active disease. Each CDR3 is given with its conserved first and last residue. A D gene is named only where the DNA matches it firmly. The size of a clone is reported for some rows only, either as once, few or many, or as a class for expanded clones.

V	size	J	D	CDR3	DNA
TRBV19	NA	TRBJ1-5	NA	CASSIEQRPGKPQHF	TGTGCCAGTAGTATAGAGCAGCGTCCGGGTAAGCCCCAGCATTTT
TRBV6-2/TRBV6-3	NA	TRBJ2-3	TRBD2	CASSWAGGGGTQYF	TGTGCCAGCAGTTGGGCGGGGGGGGGAGGTACGCAGTATTTT
TRBV21-1	NA	TRBJ2-7	NA	CASSKVDRLSYEQYF	TGTGCCAGCAGCAAAGTCGACAGACTCTCCTACGAGCAGTACTTC
TRBV5-4	NA	TRBJ2-2	NA	CASSPWTGRAGELFF	TGTGCCAGCAGCCCCTGGACAGGGAGGGCCGGGGAGCTGTTTTTT
TRBV5-1	NA	TRBJ2-3	TRBD1	CASRLDRGLGTDTQYF	TGCGCCAGCAGACTTGACAGGGGGCTTGGCACAGATACGCAGTATTTT
TRBV7-2	NA	TRBJ1-1	TRBD1	CASSGQGSMNTEAFF	TGTGCCAGCTCCGGACAGGGAAGTATGAACACTGAAGCTTTCTTT
TRBV6-2/TRBV6-3	NA	TRBJ1-5	NA	CASSYGRGLYQPQHF	TGTGCCAGCAGTTACGGCAGGGGTTTGTATCAGCCCCAGCATTTT
TRBV6-5	NA	TRBJ1-4	NA	CASSQLATNEKLFF	TGTGCCAGCAGTCAACTGGCAACTAATGAAAAACTGTTTTTT
TRBV29-1	many	TRBJ1-1	NA	CSVGAGRYTEAFF	TGCAGCGTTGGGGCAGGGCGGTACACTGAAGCTTTCTTT
TRBV11-2	NA	TRBJ1-3	TRBD1	CASKTAGTGPGNTIYF	TGTGCCAGCAAGACTGCCGGGACAGGGCCGGGAAACACCATATATTTT
TRBV4-2	once	TRBJ2-3	NA	CASSQENSGSTDTQYF	TGTGCCAGCAGCCAAGAGAACAGCGGGTCCACAGATACGCAGTATTTT
TRBV4-3	NA	TRBJ1-4	TRBD1	CASSPYRGTNEKLFF	TGCGCCAGCAGCCCCTACAGGGGAACTAATGAAAAACTGTTTTTT
TRBV5-1	NA	TRBJ1-4	TRBD1	CASSLGLGQGNEKLFF	TGCGCCAGCAGCTTGGGACTGGGACAGGGGAATGAAAAACTGTTTTTT
TRBV27	NA	TRBJ2-5	TRBD2	CASSPVAGAQYF	TGTGCCAGCAGTCCCGTAGCGGGGGCCCAGTACTTC
TRBV6-1	NA	TRBJ1-6	NA	CASSAPAGRNNSPLHF	TGTGCCAGCAGTGCTCCCGCCGGGAGGAATAATTCACCCCTCCACTTT
TRBV18	NA	TRBJ2-7	NA	CASSPHPGAYEQYF	TGTGCCAGCTCACCACATCCAGGCGCCTACGAGCAGTACTTC
TRBV5-4	once	TRBJ1-1	NA	CASRLGGVGTEAFF	TGTGCCAGCAGGTTGGGGGGGGTGGGCACTGAAGCTTTCTTT
TRBV27	NA	TRBJ1-1	TRBD1	CASSHQGGAGLEAFF	TGTGCCAGCAGCCATCAGGGGGGTGCAGGCCTTGAAGCTTTCTTT
TRBV2	NA	TRBJ2-5	NA	CASSGGGQSQETQYF	TGTGCCAGCAGTGGGGGTGGACAGTCCCAAGAGACCCAGTACTTC
TRBV10-3	NA	TRBJ1-6	TRBD1	CAISQGAFNSPLHF	TGTGCCATCAGCCAGGGGGCCTTTAATTCACCCCTCCACTTT
TRBV19	NA	TRBJ1-1	NA	CASSIGTGREAFF	TGTGCCAGTAGTATCGGCACAGGCCGTGAAGCTTTCTTT
TRBV21-1	NA	TRBJ1-2	NA	CASSNGRDRGYTNYGYTF	TGTGCCAGCAGCAACGGACGGGACAGGGGTTACACTAACTATGGCTACACCTTC
TRBV4-2	NA	TRBJ1-1	NA	CASSHPRNTEAFF	TGTGCCAGCAGCCACCCCAGGAACACTGAAGCTTTCTTT
TRBV10-3	NA	TRBJ2-7	TRBD1	CAISPGQGTYEQYF	TGTGCCATCAGCCCGGGACAGGGGACCTACGAGCAGTACTTC
TRBV7-3	NA	TRBJ2-1	TRBD1	CASSLLRTGGNEQFF	TGTGCCAGCAGCTTACTCAGGACAGGGGGTAATGAGCAGTTCTTC
TRBV6-6	NA	TRBJ2-7	NA	CASRLPGGDYEQYF	TGTGCCAGCCGATTACCGGGGGGCGACTACGAGCAGTACTTC
TRBV27	NA	TRBJ1-1	TRBD1	CASSKDPTGVTEAFF	TGTGCCAGCAGTAAAGACCCGACAGGGGTTACTGAAGCTTTCTTT
TRBV3-1/TRBV3-2	NA	TRBJ2-7	TRBD2	CASSPPTAGPYEQYF	TGTGCCAGCAGCCCTCCGACAGCGGGGCCCTACGAGCAGTACTTC
TRBV2	NA	TRBJ2-7	TRBD2	CASSFQRGSNYEQYF	TGTGCCAGCAGTTTCCAGCGGGGTTCGAACTACGAGCAGTACTTC
TRBV5-1	many	TRBJ2-7	TRBD1	CASSTRGQGGYEQYF	TGCGCCAGCAGCACCAGGGGACAGGGTGGTTACGAGCAGTACTTC
TRBV9	NA	TRBJ2-3	NA	CASSVGQPSTDTQYF	TGTGCCAGCAGCGTAGGACAGCCTAGCACAGATACGCAGTATTTT
TRBV12-5	NA	TRBJ1-1	NA	CASGLVLGGIRAMNTEAFF	TGTGCTAGTGGTTTGGTACTGGGAGGGATCCGCGCGATGAACACTGAAGCTTTCTTT
TRBV23-1	NA	TRBJ1-5	NA	CASSHPTHPSGPQHF	TGCGCCAGCAGTCATCCGACACATCCAAGTGGGCCCCAGCATTTT
TRBV18	NA	TRBJ2-3	NA	CASSRPSAGSTDTQYF	TGTGCCAGCTCACGCCCTAGCGCTGGGAGCACAGATACGCAGTATTTT
TRBV6-4	once	TRBJ2-1	TRBD2	CASSASGGEKQFF	TGTGCCAGCAGTGCCTCGGGGGGGGAGAAGCAGTTCTTC
TRBV11-3	NA	TRBJ1-1	NA	CASSLNGVSTEAFF	TGTGCCAGCAGCTTAAACGGGGTTAGCACTGAAGCTTTCTTT
TRBV6-5	once	TRBJ2-2	NA	CATGAVAGELFF	TGTGCCACTGGGGCGGTCGCCGGGGAGCTGTTTTTT
TRBV18	once	TRBJ1-5	TRBD1	CASSPRGQRNQPQHF	TGTGCCAGCTCACCACGGGGACAGCGCAATCAGCCCCAGCATTTT
TRBV2	NA	TRBJ2-5	NA	CASSEARVETQYF	TGTGCCAGCAGTGAGGCCAGGGTTGAGACCCAGTACTTC